This T cell receptor (beta chain) came from a study of blood T cell repertoires in COVID-19. Study details: In each case, the material was cDNA or gDNA derived from T cells, B-cell-depleted T cells, or PBMCs.

Recruitment covered about two dozen US areas and drew participants whose ages spanned roughly 18 to 100 years. Before being deemed recovered, Cohort 3 donors had two negative PCRs, clearance, or symptom resolution. In its sample, this clone was seen once. Study processing details: Counts of nucleated cells, estimated from reference gene primer amplification, were obtained. Sequencing was performed with immunoSEQ multiplex PCR; in TCRdb, only in-frame clones are kept and a portion is missing. Clonal size and the V and J genes are those of that table, whereas D and trimming came from the DNA. Among over 250,000 clones listed, about 90% were seen once. The CDR3 sequence is 17 residues long. After removal of 5 bases from V and 4 bases from J, the junction contained 12 bases not matched to a gene. Germline CDR1 reads SGHVS; CDR2 reads FQNEAQ.

The chain recombines TRBV7-8 with TRBJ2-3; 10 bases match TRBD2. The receptor comes from a woman in her sixties or seventies who had recovered from COVID-19. The sequencing input was PBMCs or T cells enriched from blood (not recorded which). The CDR3 loop reads CASSADWGLASPDTQYF. For the CDR3, the DNA is TGTGCCAGCAGCGCCGATTGGGGACTAGCGTCCCCAGATACGCAGTATTTT. Drawing the rest from reference TRBV7-8 and TRBJ2-3, the complete variable domain is GAGVSQSPRYKVAKRGQDVALRCDPISGHVSLFWYQQALGQGPEFLTYFQNEAQLDKSGLPSDRFFAERPEGSVSTLKIQRTQQEDSAVYLCASSADWGLASPDTQYFGPGTRLTVL.